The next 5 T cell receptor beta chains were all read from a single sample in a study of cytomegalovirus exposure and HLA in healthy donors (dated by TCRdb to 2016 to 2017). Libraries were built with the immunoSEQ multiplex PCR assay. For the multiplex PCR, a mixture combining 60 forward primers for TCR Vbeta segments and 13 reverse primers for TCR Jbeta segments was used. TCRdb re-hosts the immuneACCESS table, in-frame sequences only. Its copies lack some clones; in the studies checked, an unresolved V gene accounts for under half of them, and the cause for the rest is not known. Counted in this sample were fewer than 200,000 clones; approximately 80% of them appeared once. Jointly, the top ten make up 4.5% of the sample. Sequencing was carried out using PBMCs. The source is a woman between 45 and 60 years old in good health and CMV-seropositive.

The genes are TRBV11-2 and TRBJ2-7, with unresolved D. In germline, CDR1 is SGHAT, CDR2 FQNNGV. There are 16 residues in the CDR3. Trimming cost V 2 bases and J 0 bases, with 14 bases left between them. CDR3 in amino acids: CASSLNSVSSSYEQYF. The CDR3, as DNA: TGTGCCAGCAGCTTAAACTCGGTCTCGAGCTCCTACGAGCAGTACTTC.

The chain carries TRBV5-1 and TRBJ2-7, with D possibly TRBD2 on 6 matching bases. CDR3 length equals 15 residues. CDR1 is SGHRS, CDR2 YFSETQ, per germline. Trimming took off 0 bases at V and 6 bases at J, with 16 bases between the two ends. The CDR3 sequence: CASSLVLAEEGEQYF. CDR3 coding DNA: TGCGCCAGCAGCTTGGTACTAGCCGAAGAGGGCGAGCAGTACTTC.

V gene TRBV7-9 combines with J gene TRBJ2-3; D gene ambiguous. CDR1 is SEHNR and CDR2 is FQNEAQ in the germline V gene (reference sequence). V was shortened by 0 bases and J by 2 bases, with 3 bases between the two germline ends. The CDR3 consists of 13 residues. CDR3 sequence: CASSLASTDTQYF. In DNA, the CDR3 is TGTGCCAGCAGCTTAGCCTCCACAGATACGCAGTATTTT.

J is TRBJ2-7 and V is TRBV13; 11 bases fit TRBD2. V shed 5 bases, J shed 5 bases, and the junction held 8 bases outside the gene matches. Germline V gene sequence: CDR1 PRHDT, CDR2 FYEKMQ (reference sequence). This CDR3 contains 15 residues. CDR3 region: CASSPLLAGVNEQYF. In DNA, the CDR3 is TGTGCCAGCAGCCCGCTACTAGCGGGAGTCAACGAGCAGTACTTC.

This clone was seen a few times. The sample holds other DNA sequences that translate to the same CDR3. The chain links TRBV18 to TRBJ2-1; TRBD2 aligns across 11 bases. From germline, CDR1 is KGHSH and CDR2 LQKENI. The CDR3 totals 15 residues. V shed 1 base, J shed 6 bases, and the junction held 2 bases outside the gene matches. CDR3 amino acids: CASSPLAGGPNEQFF. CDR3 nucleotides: TGTGCCAGCTCACCACTAGCGGGAGGGCCCAATGAGCAGTTCTTC.